This passage covers 17 T cell receptor beta chains from one sample sequenced in a study of vaccination and CD4 T cells after COVID-19. Researchers used the Oncomine TCR Beta short-read assay to sequence DNA from cultured CD4+ T cells. TCRdb used MiXCR to reprocess the PCR reads, holding one entry per CDR3 protein. The top ten hold 5.5% to 7% of the sample, which has some 18,000 distinct CDR3 sequences, around two thirds seen once. Sample treatment: roughly 11-day PBMC culture with coronavirus spike peptide pools or control peptides (ViraFEST assay). These TCRs are of unknown antigen specificity. What was sequenced was CD4+ T cells from blood, cultured in vitro. The receptor set was obtained from a human donor who had recovered from COVID-19.

Details on this clonotype: An end of the junction does not agree with germline; a read error may underlie this. The chain has TRBV13 and TRBJ1-5, with 10 bases matching TRBD1. This CDR3 has 18 residues. The germline gives CDR1 PRHDT, CDR2 FYEKMQ (reference sequence). The DNA for the CDR3 is TGCGCCAGCAGCTTAGCGGGACAGGGGTTGAGTAGCAATCAGCCCCAGCATTTT. Its protein product is CASSLAGQGLSSNQPQHF.

This sequence joins TRBV20-1 and TRBJ2-4; the D is unclear. This CDR3 spans 15 amino acids. V was cut by 6 bases and J by 0 bases, with 15 bases left in between. Germline-derived CDR1 and CDR2 are DFQATT and SNEGSKA (reference sequence). CDR3 nucleotide sequence: TGCAGTGCCACCCATGGGTTTGTAGCCAAAAACATTCAGTACTTC. Its translation: CSATHGFVAKNIQYF.

V and J are TRBV20-1 and TRBJ1-6; 8 nucleotides match TRBD1. The length of the CDR3 is 17 residues. V lost 6 bases to trimming and J lost 0 bases; unmatched junction nucleotides: 10. Germline V gene data show CDR1 as DFQATT and CDR2 as SNEGSKA (reference sequence). CDR3 sequence reads: CSAILGQGVSYNSPLHF. DNA of the CDR3: TGCAGTGCCATCCTCGGACAGGGAGTCTCCTATAATTCACCCCTCCACTTT.

The chain recombines TRBV20-1 with TRBJ1-1; tentative D call: TRBD1 (6 bases). V lost 5 bases to trimming and J lost 9 bases, with 19 bases between them. From germline, CDR1 is DFQATT and CDR2 SNEGSKA (reference sequence). The length of the CDR3 is 13 residues. DNA of the CDR3: TGCAGTGCTCGGGGGGGTGGCACAGGGAAAGCTTTCTTT. It encodes CSARGGGTGKAFF.

This clonotype appeared a few times. The genes are TRBV24-1 and TRBJ1-2; D is ambiguous. CDR1 KGHDR and CDR2 SFDVKD come from the germline V gene. Trimming shortened V by 5 bases and J by 6 bases, and 18 bases separated the two germline ends. The CDR3 covers 15 residues. CDR3 region: CATSGSRVLYDGYTF. In nucleotides, the CDR3 is TGTGCCACCAGTGGATCGAGGGTGTTGTATGATGGCTACACCTTC.

V gene TRBV6-1 combines with J gene TRBJ2-7; perhaps D is TRBD1 or TRBD2 (6 bases each). The CDR3 sequence is 14 residues long. The V gene lost 9 bases and the J gene lost 6 bases, with 21 bases spanning the gap. CDR1 and CDR2 from the germline V gene are MNHNS and SASEGT. The CDR3 reads CASGRLGGWIEQYF. CDR3 DNA sequence: TGTGCCAGTGGGAGATTAGGGGGGTGGATCGAGCAGTACTTC.

In its sample, this clonotype was seen a few times. The CDR3 is CASSYSDRVGSPLHF. The CDR3 nucleotides are TGTGCCAGCAGTTACTCAGACAGGGTCGGGTCACCCCTCCACTTT. The rearrangement uses TRBV6-5 and TRBJ1-6; the match to TRBD1 covers 7 bases. The germline V gene encodes CDR1 MNHEY and CDR2 SVGAGI. Trimming at V came to 0 bases and at J to 10 bases, leaving 6 bases not matched to a gene. This CDR3 region has 15 residues.

This chain connects TRBV11-3 to TRBJ1-2; the match to TRBD1 covers 7 bases. The CDR3 sequence is 16 residues long. Trimming removed 1 base from V and 4 bases from J; junction bases left unmatched: 9. Germline V gives CDR1 SGHNT, CDR2 YENEEA. Written as DNA, the CDR3 is TGTGCCAGCAGCTTAGGGGATAAAGGGGGCGGCTATGGCTACACCTTC. This translates into CASSLGDKGGGYGYTF.

This clonotype was seen a few times. The V gene is TRBV6-1, the J gene TRBJ1-5; D gene unclear. The CDR3 has 11 residues. V was trimmed by 1 base and J by 7 bases, leaving 2 bases between them. Germline lookup yields CDR1 MNHNS and CDR2 SASEGT. CDR3 bases: TGTGCCAGCAGTGAAGAACAGCCCCAGCATTTT. Its translation is CASSEEQPQHF.

The chain is built from TRBV20-1 and TRBJ1-5; the D gene is possibly TRBD1 (6 bases). The CDR3 extends over 15 amino acids. Trimming took 1 base from V and 1 from J, leaving 11 bases between them. Per germline, CDR1 DFQATT and CDR2 SNEGSKA (reference sequence). CDR3 bases: TGCAGTGCTAGAGCCCCGGGACACAGCAATCAGCCCCAGCATTTT. The encoded protein is CSARAPGHSNQPQHF.

This chain connects TRBV7-6 to TRBJ1-5; D unclear. Trimming removed 5 bases at V and 1 base at J, with 6 bases between. CDR1 SGHVS and CDR2 FNYEAQ come from the germline V gene. CDR3 length equals 13 residues. CDR3 protein: CASSKDSNQPQHF. In DNA form, the CDR3 reads TGTGCCAGCAGCAAGGACAGCAATCAGCCCCAGCATTTT.

This clonotype was found a few times. This CDR3 reads CASTDSGDSPLHF. The DNA of the CDR3 is TGTGCCAGCACCGACTCAGGGGATTCACCCCTCCACTTT. This rearrangement joins TRBV7-2 to TRBJ1-6; TRBD1 might be the D (6 bases). V lost 7 bases to trimming and J lost 8 bases, with 12 bases between them. This CDR3 is built from 13 residues. The V gene's germline CDR1 is SGHTA and CDR2 FQGNSA.

The chain couples TRBV6-1 to TRBJ2-5; D is unresolved. This CDR3 has 12 amino acids. Per germline, CDR1 MNHNS and CDR2 SASEGT. Trimming shortened V by 4 bases and J by 1 base, and 4 bases separated the two germline ends. The CDR3 coding sequence is TGTGCCAGCAGTGCGGGCCAAGAGACCCAGTACTTC. It yields the protein CASSAGQETQYF.

The chain employs TRBV7-2 and TRBJ1-1, with D maybe TRBD1 (6 bases). Germline CDR1 and CDR2: SGHTA and FQGNSA. The CDR3 is 14 amino acids. V was clipped by 4 bases and J by 1 base, with 10 bases between them. DNA for the CDR3: TGTGCCAGCAGCTCAGGGGCCCCGAACACTGAAGCTTTCTTT. It is translated as CASSSGAPNTEAFF.

The chain is built from TRBV5-5 and TRBJ1-2; 10 bases align to TRBD1. CDR3 length: 16 amino acids. CDR1 SGHKS and CDR2 YYEKEE come from the germline V gene (reference sequence). The V gene end was trimmed by 4 bases and the J gene end by 4 bases; junction bases not matched to a gene: 10. The CDR3 bases are TGTGCCAGCAGCCCCAGGCCGGGACAGGGGTTCTATGGCTACACCTTC. This gives the protein CASSPRPGQGFYGYTF.

This clonotype was recorded only once. V is TRBV27 and J is TRBJ1-2; possibly TRBD1 for D (6 bases). CDR3 length: 18 amino acids. From germline, CDR1 is MNHEY and CDR2 SMNVEV (reference sequence). Trimming pared 3 bases from V and 4 bases from J, leaving 24 bases between. DNA for the CDR3: TGTGCCAGCAGTTTCTCGGGGGCAGGGACCTCCCCCGGCTATGGCTACACCTTC. Translated: CASSFSGAGTSPGYGYTF.

V is TRBV28 and J is TRBJ2-2; D tentatively fits TRBD1 or TRBD2 (5 bases each). This CDR3 spans 13 amino acids. Germline V gene data show CDR1 as MDHEN and CDR2 as SYDVKM. V lost 2 bases and J lost 6, with 7 bases in between. DNA of the CDR3: TGTGCCAGCAGTTTAGGGACCCCCGGGGAGCTGTTTTTT. Translating gives CASSLGTPGELFF.